The clone carrying this T cell receptor (beta chain) has a count of ten or more. Its matching antigen is unknown. With molecular barcodes, quantitative 5'-RACE was used to make the TCR beta libraries. TCRdb reprocessed the 5' RACE reads via MiXCR and lists one record per CDR3 protein. The sample includes under 7,500 distinct CDR3 sequences, 2.5% to 3% of them seen just once. This record comes from a study of CD8 T cells in ankylosing spondylitis. General study findings and limits: Among TCR beta sequences, a motif of under ten highly homologous variants appeared characteristic of ankylosing spondylitis blood.

J gave up 2 bases and V 0 bases, and 1 base lay outside the gene matches. CDR1 and CDR2 from the germline V gene are SGDLS and YYNGEE. The CDR3 is 14 amino acids. The V and J genes are TRBV9 and TRBJ2-7, with 8 bases lining up with TRBD2. This TCR was recovered from a female donor with ankylosing spondylitis or in good health (not recorded which). The sequenced sample consisted of blood, either unsorted or a sorted T cell fraction (not recorded which). The CDR3 nucleotides read TGTGCCAGCAGCGTAGGACTAGCGACCTACGAGCAGTACTTC. This translates into CASSVGLATYEQYF. Based on the CDR3 plus reference TRBV9 and TRBJ2-7, the full variable domain is DSGVTQTPKHLITATGQRVTLRCSPRSGDLSVYWYQQSLDQGLQFLIQYYNGEERAKGNILERFSAQQFPDLHSELNLSSLELGDSALYFCASSVGLATYEQYFGPGTRLTVT.